The rows below give T cell receptor beta chains drawn from one sample of a study of cytotoxic CD8 clonotypes in ibrutinib-treated CLL. The repertoire was sequenced with immunoSEQ multiplex PCR; TCRdb's copy has only in-frame clones and lacks some. Found here are fewer than 400,000 clones, roughly 67% of them singletons; the top ten hold 6% to 6.5%. Sequencing was performed on PBMCs, taken after 36 months of ibrutinib treatment. The receptor source for this set is a human donor with chronic lymphocytic leukemia. CDR3s include the opening cysteine and the closing phenylalanine or tryptophan. The D gene is left open where the match is weak. The size of a clone is reported for some rows only, either as once, few or many, or as a class for expanded clones.

abundance: NA; d_gene: NA; v_gene: TRBV19; j_gene: TRBJ2-5; CDR3aa: CASSIYSKQETQYF; CDR3nt: TGTGCCAGTAGTATTTACTCAAAACAGGAGACCCAGTACTTC
abundance: NA; d_gene: NA; v_gene: TRBV18; j_gene: TRBJ2-7; CDR3aa: CASSPPRALRREVEDEQYF; CDR3nt: TGTGCCAGCTCACCACCCCGGGCCCTTAGGAGGGAGGTTGAGGACGAGCAGTACTTC
abundance: NA; d_gene: NA; v_gene: TRBV19; j_gene: TRBJ1-5; CDR3aa: CASSPYGTFTNQPQHF; CDR3nt: TGTGCCAGTAGTCCTTACGGGACCTTCACCAATCAGCCCCAGCATTTT
abundance: NA; d_gene: TRBD1; v_gene: TRBV25-1; j_gene: TRBJ2-1; CDR3aa: CASSVVDRVAYNEQFF; CDR3nt: TGTGCCAGCAGTGTCGTAGACAGGGTTGCCTACAATGAGCAGTTCTTC
abundance: NA; d_gene: TRBD2; v_gene: TRBV29-1; j_gene: TRBJ2-5; CDR3aa: CSVAGLAGGETQYF; CDR3nt: TGCAGCGTTGCCGGTCTAGCGGGAGGAGAGACCCAGTACTTC
abundance: once; d_gene: NA; v_gene: TRBV5-1; j_gene: TRBJ1-1; CDR3aa: CASRGHSWGNTEAFF; CDR3nt: TGCGCCAGCAGAGGACACTCATGGGGGAACACTGAAGCTTTCTTT
abundance: few; d_gene: NA; v_gene: TRBV6-1; j_gene: TRBJ1-2; CDR3aa: CASSGYRDSNYGYTF; CDR3nt: TGTGCCAGCAGTGGTTACAGGGACTCTAACTATGGCTACACCTTC
abundance: few; d_gene: TRBD1; v_gene: TRBV5-6; j_gene: TRBJ2-7; CDR3aa: CASSRQGAYSSYEQYF; CDR3nt: TGTGCCAGCAGCAGACAGGGGGCCTACTCCTCCTACGAGCAGTACTTC
abundance: NA; d_gene: NA; v_gene: TRBV27; j_gene: TRBJ2-3; CDR3aa: CASRPLAGASTDTQYF; CDR3nt: TGTGCCAGCAGACCCCTGGCCGGAGCTAGCACAGATACGCAGTATTTT
abundance: few; d_gene: NA; v_gene: TRBV5-8; j_gene: TRBJ1-5; CDR3aa: CASSLFTASGNQPQHF; CDR3nt: TGTGCCAGCAGCTTGTTTACAGCGTCAGGCAATCAGCCCCAGCATTTT
abundance: NA; d_gene: NA; v_gene: TRBV7-6; j_gene: TRBJ1-5; CDR3aa: CASSLDFGSQHF; CDR3nt: TGTGCCAGCAGCTTAGATTTCGGTTCCCAGCATTTT
abundance: NA; d_gene: TRBD2; v_gene: TRBV7-7; j_gene: TRBJ2-3; CDR3aa: CASSLGAGLTDTQYF; CDR3nt: TGTGCCAGCAGCTTAGGAGCGGGGCTCACAGATACGCAGTATTTT
abundance: NA; d_gene: NA; v_gene: TRBV29-1; j_gene: TRBJ2-1; CDR3aa: CSPLDDEQFF; CDR3nt: TGCAGCCCTTTAGACGATGAGCAGTTCTTC
abundance: NA; d_gene: NA; v_gene: TRBV5-1; j_gene: TRBJ2-3; CDR3aa: CASSLPQADTQYF; CDR3nt: TGCGCCAGCAGCTTACCTCAAGCAGATACGCAGTATTTT
abundance: once; d_gene: NA; v_gene: TRBV18; j_gene: TRBJ2-6; CDR3aa: CASSPTRVSGANVLTF; CDR3nt: TGTGCCAGCTCACCAACGAGGGTGTCTGGGGCCAACGTCCTGACTTTC
abundance: once; d_gene: NA; v_gene: TRBV2; j_gene: TRBJ2-6; CDR3aa: CASSRQESSGANVLTF; CDR3nt: TGTGCCAGCAGCCGACAGGAGAGCTCTGGGGCCAACGTCCTGACTTTC
abundance: NA; d_gene: NA; v_gene: TRBV4-3; j_gene: TRBJ2-7; CDR3aa: CASSQDLGSLLYEQYF; CDR3nt: TGCGCCAGCAGCCAGGATCTAGGTAGTCTCCTTTACGAGCAGTACTTC
abundance: NA; d_gene: NA; v_gene: TRBV18; j_gene: TRBJ1-4; CDR3aa: CASSPRGGATNEKLFF; CDR3nt: TGTGCCAGCTCACCCCGGGGCGGAGCAACTAATGAAAAACTGTTTTTT
abundance: NA; d_gene: TRBD2; v_gene: TRBV5-4; j_gene: TRBJ2-2; CDR3aa: CASSLGLAANTGELFF; CDR3nt: TGTGCCAGCAGCTTGGGACTAGCGGCGAACACCGGGGAGCTGTTTTTT
abundance: once; d_gene: TRBD1; v_gene: TRBV5-4; j_gene: TRBJ1-6; CDR3aa: CASSPRTGNVSPLHF; CDR3nt: TGTGCCAGCAGCCCGAGGACAGGGAATGTTTCACCCCTCCACTTT
abundance: NA; d_gene: TRBD1; v_gene: TRBV28; j_gene: TRBJ2-7; CDR3aa: CASSTYPRTGYGYHEQYF; CDR3nt: TGTGCCAGCAGTACGTATCCCCGGACAGGGTATGGGTATCACGAGCAGTACTTC
abundance: NA; d_gene: TRBD1; v_gene: TRBV6-5; j_gene: TRBJ2-5; CDR3aa: CASSYRRDRRRETQYF; CDR3nt: TGTGCCAGCAGTTACCGCCGGGACAGGAGGCGGGAGACCCAGTACTTC
abundance: NA; d_gene: NA; v_gene: TRBV7-2; j_gene: TRBJ2-5; CDR3aa: CASSLFGTTFVETQYF; CDR3nt: TGTGCCAGCAGCTTATTTGGGACAACTTTTGTAGAGACCCAGTACTTC
abundance: few; d_gene: NA; v_gene: TRBV7-9; j_gene: TRBJ2-5; CDR3aa: CASSLSQGKETQYF; CDR3nt: TGTGCCAGCAGCTTATCGCAGGGCAAAGAGACCCAGTACTTC
abundance: few; d_gene: TRBD2; v_gene: TRBV2; j_gene: TRBJ2-5; CDR3aa: CASSYGGAQETQYF; CDR3nt: TGTGCCAGCAGCTACGGGGGGGCGCAGGAGACCCAGTACTTC
abundance: NA; d_gene: TRBD1; v_gene: TRBV27; j_gene: TRBJ2-5; CDR3aa: CASSLSPLQQGGQETQYF; CDR3nt: TGTGCCAGCAGTTTATCCCCCCTCCAACAGGGGGGACAAGAGACCCAGTACTTC
abundance: NA; d_gene: TRBD2; v_gene: TRBV4-1; j_gene: TRBJ2-5; CDR3aa: CASSHRRLAEETQYF; CDR3nt: TGCGCCAGCAGCCACCGGCGACTAGCGGAAGAGACCCAGTACTTC
abundance: NA; d_gene: TRBD1; v_gene: TRBV28; j_gene: TRBJ2-7; CDR3aa: CASSLPTGTGGPFSYEQYF; CDR3nt: TGTGCCAGCAGCTTACCAACCGGGACAGGGGGCCCTTTTTCCTACGAGCAGTACTTC
abundance: NA; d_gene: NA; v_gene: TRBV2; j_gene: TRBJ1-6; CDR3aa: CASSGRTSPLHF; CDR3nt: TGTGCCAGCAGTGGCAGGACCTCACCCCTCCACTTT